The table lists the clone carrying this T cell receptor beta chain with a few counts. The antigen is undetermined. This sample is drawn from a study of breast tumors, draining lymph nodes, adjacent tissues. General study points: Data fit most tumor T cells coming from lymph node, expanding in tumor.

One entry per CDR3 protein results from TCRdb running MiXCR on the multiplex PCR reads. The sample contains 180,000 or so distinct CDR3 sequences, 30% to 35% of which appear only once. Axillary draining lymph nodes of breast cancer patients supplied the node samples. Germline assignment: CDR1 MNHEY and CDR2 SMNVEV (reference sequence). The CDR3 is 16 amino acids. Deletions cut 5 bases from V and 1 base from J, with 14 bases between. This chain links TRBV27 with TRBJ2-2; D not certain. This TCR was recovered from a female donor with breast cancer. Some clones in this sample may be carry-over from other donors' samples. Specimen: axillary lymph node tissue. The CDR3 DNA follows: TGTGCCAGCAGTCCCCGGCTTAGCTGGAACACCGGGGAGCTGTTTTTT. It specifies CASSPRLSWNTGELFF.